The 18 T cell receptor beta chains below were found in one sample sequenced in a study of intratumoral heterogeneity in liver cancer. TCRdb keeps only in-frame clones here, not all; method: immunoSEQ multiplex PCR. The sample shows around 2,900 clones, 70% to 80% of them seen only once. Each tumour sample represents a distinct, spatially separated region of the hepatocellular carcinoma nodule. Specimen: tumor tissue, collected before any cancer treatment. The receptors originated from a woman aged 70-85 years with hepatocellular carcinoma.

The chain couples TRBV24-1 to TRBJ2-1, with TRBD2 identical over 9 bases. CDR3 length: 15 residues. CDR1 is KGHDR and CDR2 is SFDVKD in the germline V gene. Trimming took 5 bases from V and 9 from J; bases not matched to a gene: 10. The CDR3, as DNA: TGTGCCACCAGTGTGGGGCTAGCGGGACGTGGTGAGCAGTTCTTC. Translated: CATSVGLAGRGEQFF.

The CDR3 here is CASRPRQGPQPQHF. CDR3 sequence (DNA): TGTGCCAGCAGACCCAGACAGGGACCTCAGCCCCAGCATTTT. This chain connects TRBV6-5 to TRBJ1-5; 7 bases map to TRBD1. This CDR3 comprises 14 residues. Germline V gene data show CDR1 as MNHEY and CDR2 as SVGAGI. The ends lost 6 bases at V and 6 bases at J; junction bases unmatched: 8.

The chain combines TRBV29-1 with TRBJ1-1; D gene unclear. The CDR3 has 11 residues. Germline V gene sequence: CDR1 SQVTM, CDR2 ANQGSEA. V lost 5 bases and J 2 bases, leaving 6 bases between the germline ends. The CDR3 sequence: CSVYYNTEAFF. CDR3 DNA: TGCAGCGTTTACTACAACACTGAAGCTTTCTTT.

Relative to its sample, this clone is medium-sized. The rearrangement joins TRBV5-1 to TRBJ1-2; the D is unclear. The CDR3 totals 15 residues. V lost 2 bases, J lost 0 bases, and 11 bases lay in between. Germline V gives CDR1 SGHRS, CDR2 YFSETQ. This CDR3 is CASSFSEGSNYGYTF. The CDR3 DNA follows: TGCGCCAGCAGCTTTTCTGAGGGCTCTAACTATGGCTACACCTTC.

J is TRBJ2-1 and V is TRBV2; TRBD1 matches at 7 bases. J lost 6 bases, V lost 8 bases, and 10 bases had no gene match. Germline V gives CDR1 SNHLY, CDR2 FYNNEI. The CDR3 runs 14 residues. The CDR3: CASLPGGIVNEQFF. CDR3 coding DNA: TGTGCCAGCTTACCAGGGGGTATTGTCAATGAGCAGTTCTTC.

V gene TRBV3-1 (or the pseudogene TRBV3-2) combines with J gene TRBJ2-2, with 8 bases identical to TRBD1. J gave up 3 bases and V 7 bases, and 10 bases lay outside the gene matches. CDR3 length equals 16 residues. Germline assignment: CDR1 LGHDT and CDR2 YNNKEL (reference sequence). The CDR3 spells CASTLRTGPYTGELFF. The CDR3 DNA reads TGTGCCAGCACCCTACGGACAGGGCCTTACACCGGGGAGCTGTTTTTT.

The V and J genes are TRBV25-1 and TRBJ1-2; D is undetermined. Germline-derived CDR1 and CDR2 are MGHDK and SYGVNS. This CDR3 spans 13 amino acids. V was pared by 1 base and J by 2 bases, with 5 bases between. The CDR3 DNA reads as TGTGCCAGCAGTGAATCGGACAACTATGGCTACACCTTC. Protein: CASSESDNYGYTF.

The chain's CDR3 is CASSQDLFRGMDTGELFF. For the CDR3, the DNA is TGCGCCAGCAGCCAAGATCTATTTAGGGGGATGGACACCGGGGAGCTGTTTTTT. The rearrangement joins TRBV4-1 to TRBJ2-2; possibly TRBD1 for D (6 bases). Between the trimmed V and J ends, which lost 0 bases and 3 bases, there was a span of 17 bases. CDR3 length: 18 amino acids. CDR1 is MGHRA, CDR2 YSYEKL, per germline.

This chain's CDR3 is CASSAPGGAYEQFF. DNA of the CDR3: TGTGCCAGCAGCGCCCCAGGGGGGGCTTATGAGCAGTTCTTC. J is TRBJ2-1 and V is TRBV9; D is perhaps TRBD1 or TRBD2 (7 bases each). This CDR3 is 14 amino acids long. The V end lost 3 bases, the J end lost 8 bases, and 15 bases lay between the germline ends. Germline CDR1 and CDR2: SGDLS and YYNGEE.

J is TRBJ2-7 and V is TRBV5-6; 9 bases fit TRBD2. V shed 2 bases, J shed 1 base, and the junction held 7 bases outside the gene matches. The CDR3 runs to 16 residues. Germline assignment: CDR1 SGHDT and CDR2 YYEEEE. CDR3 nucleotides: TGTGCCAGCAGCTTCCGATCTAGCGGGGTGTCCTACGAGCAGTACTTC. This encodes CASSFRSSGVSYEQYF.

This clone was observed a handful of times. The rearrangement uses TRBV6-4 and TRBJ1-1, with D possibly being TRBD1 (5 bases). V was trimmed by 6 bases and J by 0 bases, leaving 5 bases between them. Germline-derived CDR1 and CDR2 are MRHNA and SNTAGT. This CDR3 has 12 amino acids. The DNA for the CDR3 is TGTGCCAGCAGAGGGGTGAACACTGAAGCTTTCTTT. As protein: CASRGVNTEAFF.

The rearrangement uses TRBV19 and TRBJ1-5; TRBD1 might be the D (5 bases). The CDR3 spans 14 residues. Trimming took 7 bases from V and 9 from J, leaving 19 bases between them. Per the germline V gene, CDR1 is LNHDA and CDR2 is SQIVND (reference sequence). The CDR3 sequence is CASMKAAGMAPQHF. CDR3 DNA sequence: TGTGCCAGTATGAAGGCGGCAGGGATGGCGCCCCAGCATTTT.

The rearrangement uses TRBV19 and TRBJ2-1, with TRBD1 matching over 11 bases. The CDR3 loop spans 13 amino acids. Germline V gene sequence: CDR1 LNHDA, CDR2 SQIVND (reference sequence). The junction had 4 bases not matched to a gene; V was cut back by 8 bases and J by 7 bases. The CDR3 here is CASSGTGGNEQFF. For the CDR3, the DNA is TGTGCCAGTTCCGGGACAGGGGGGAATGAGCAGTTCTTC.

The V call is TRBV27, the J call TRBJ2-1; 8 positions match TRBD1. In germline, CDR1 is MNHEY, CDR2 SMNVEV (reference sequence). Germline trimming cut 5 bases from V and 8 bases from J; bases unmatched to any gene: 8. The CDR3 covers 14 residues. CDR3 in DNA: TGTGCCAGCAGTAGAACCGACAGGGGTCATGAGCAGTTCTTC. Translating gives CASSRTDRGHEQFF.

The gene calls are TRBV28 and TRBJ2-2, with 9 bases matching TRBD2. The CDR3 is 16 residues long. Trimming removed 4 bases from V and 5 bases from J; junction bases left unmatched: 8. Germline V gene lookup returns CDR1 MDHEN and CDR2 SYDVKM. The CDR3 protein is CASSSPGLALTGELFF. The CDR3 nucleotides are TGTGCCAGCAGTTCGCCGGGACTAGCTCTAACCGGGGAGCTGTTTTTT.

V and J are TRBV19 and TRBJ2-2, with TRBD2 matching 10 bases. The CDR3 totals 17 residues. With 2 bases clipped from V and 5 bases from J, the junction kept 8 bases outside the gene matches. CDR1 and CDR2 from the germline V gene are LNHDA and SQIVND (reference sequence). CDR3 residues: CASSISKLAGVTGELFF. For the CDR3, the DNA is TGTGCCAGTAGTATATCAAAGCTAGCGGGAGTAACCGGGGAGCTGTTTTTT.

This clone is termed medium-sized (0.01 to 0.1%). V usage is TRBV9 and J usage is TRBJ2-3; D perhaps matches TRBD2 (6 bases). CDR3 length: 15 amino acids. The germline CDR1 and CDR2 sequences are SGDLS and YYNGEE. Trimming stripped 0 bases from V and 3 bases from J, with 11 bases between. The CDR3 coding sequence is TGTGCCAGCAGCGTAGCCGCGGCGGGGACAGATACGCAGTATTTT. Residues: CASSVAAAGTDTQYF. Filled out from reference TRBV9 and TRBJ2-3, the complete variable domain reads DSGVTQTPKHLITATGQRVTLRCSPRSGDLSVYWYQQSLDQGLQFLIQYYNGEERAKGNILERFSAQQFPDLHSELNLSSLELGDSALYFCASSVAAAGTDTQYFGPGTRLTVL.

The CDR3 DNA is TGTGCCAGCAGTTTAGGCAGTACGAACACCGGGGAGCTGTTTTTT. It encodes CASSLGSTNTGELFF. The J gene is TRBJ2-2, the V gene TRBV28; unclear D gene. Trimming took 2 bases from V and 0 from J, leaving 7 bases between them. The CDR3 totals 15 residues. Germline values: CDR1 MDHEN, CDR2 SYDVKM.